Presented here are 22 T cell receptor beta chains from one specimen sequenced in a study of T cell repertoires in cytomegalovirus infection. TCRdb reprocessed the reads with MiXCR, giving one entry per CDR3 protein. Among 100,000 or so distinct CDR3 sequences listed, less than 25% were seen once. What was sequenced was CD8+ T cells from PBMCs. The receptors were gathered from a human donor in good health (CMV status not recorded). Some clones in this sample may be carry-over from other donors' samples.

This clonotype was seen at least ten times. This rearrangement joins TRBV7-9 to TRBJ1-2, with D possibly being TRBD1 (5 bases). V was cut by 4 bases and J by 0 bases, with 18 bases left in between. The CDR3 runs to 17 residues. Germline assignment: CDR1 SEHNR and CDR2 FQNEAQ (reference sequence). CDR3 coding DNA: TGTGCCAGCAGCTGGCCGAAGGGGCCTGAGACTAACTATGGCTACACCTTC. This codes for CASSWPKGPETNYGYTF. The full variable domain, in which reference TRBV7-9 and TRBJ1-2 provide the parts outside the CDR3, is DTGVSQNPRHKITKRGQNVTFRCDPISEHNRLYWYRQTLGQGPEFLTYFQNEAQLEKSRLLSDRFSAERPKGSFSTLEIQRTEQGDSAMYLCASSWPKGPETNYGYTFGSGTRLTVV.

This clonotype showed up many times. The rearrangement joins TRBV7-9 to TRBJ2-7; 11 nucleotides agree with TRBD1. V shed 7 bases, J shed 3 bases, and the junction held 5 bases outside the gene matches. Germline CDR1 is SEHNR and CDR2 is FQNEAQ (reference sequence). The CDR3 loop spans 14 amino acids. The CDR3 here is CASTIGTGGYEQYF. Written as DNA, the CDR3 is TGTGCCAGCACCATTGGGACAGGGGGCTACGAGCAGTACTTC.

The sample holds one count of this clonotype. Being one base from a much bigger clone, this may be a read error. This chain connects TRBV7-9 to TRBJ2-3, with 8 nucleotides matching TRBD2. CDR1 and CDR2 (germline): SEHNR, FQNEAQ (reference sequence). The CDR3 is 15 amino acids. The CDR3 nucleotides read TGTGTCAGCATTTATTCGGGAGGGATCACAGATACGCAGTATTTT. It codes for CVSIYSGGITDTQYF.

The chain recombines TRBV4-3 with TRBJ2-7; maybe TRBD1 (5 bases). Deletions cut 4 bases from V and 6 bases from J, with 13 bases between. Germline V gene lookup returns CDR1 LGHNA and CDR2 YSLEER. The length of the CDR3 is 13 residues. The CDR3 spells CASSRTTGTEQYF. For the CDR3, the DNA is TGCGCCAGCAGCCGCACTACAGGCACCGAGCAGTACTTC.

The sample holds a few counts of this clonotype. The chain couples TRBV7-6 to TRBJ1-6, with D possibly matching TRBD1 (6 bases). The CDR3 length is 14 residues. Germline CDR1 SGHVS, CDR2 FNYEAQ. Trimming took off 5 bases at V and 7 bases at J, with 12 bases between the two ends. CDR3 loop: CASSPGQLNSPLHF. In DNA, the CDR3 is TGTGCCAGCAGCCCTGGACAGTTAAATTCACCCCTCCACTTT.

The chain carries TRBV6-6 and TRBJ2-5, with TRBD2 matching 14 bases. The CDR3 is made up of 15 amino acids. After removal of 6 bases from V and 7 bases from J, the junction contained 7 bases not matched to a gene. Germline V gene lookup returns CDR1 MNHNY and CDR2 SVGAGI (reference sequence). CDR3 DNA: TGTGCCAGCAGACCCGGACTAGCGGGGGGACCGACCCAGTACTTC. Its translation: CASRPGLAGGPTQYF.

A few counts support this clonotype. The chain couples TRBV5-1 to TRBJ2-1; D call uncertain. The CDR3 consists of 13 residues. Germline V gives CDR1 SGHRS, CDR2 YFSETQ. Trimming removed 3 bases from V and 7 bases from J, with 11 bases in between. The CDR3 region is CASSSSYTNEQFF. The CDR3 DNA is TGCGCCAGCAGCTCTTCCTACACAAATGAGCAGTTCTTC. Full variable domain (rest looked up from reference TRBV5-1 and TRBJ2-1): KAGVTQTPRYLIKTRGQQVTLSCSPISGHRSVSWYQQTPGQGLQFLFEYFSETQRNKGNFPGRFSGRQFSNSRSEMNVSTLELGDSALYLCASSSSYTNEQFFGPGTRLTVL.

A few counts support this clonotype. The chain employs TRBV13 and TRBJ2-7, with TRBD1 matching over 9 bases. The CDR3 contains 15 residues. In germline, CDR1 is PRHDT, CDR2 FYEKMQ (reference sequence). V trimming: 1 base; J trimming: 5 bases; junction bases outside the gene matches: 6. The CDR3 protein is CASSLAGQGPHEQYF. Written as DNA, the CDR3 is TGTGCCAGCAGCTTAGCGGGACAGGGTCCCCACGAGCAGTACTTC.

V gene TRBV9 combines with J gene TRBJ2-5, with D uncertain. Trimming took off 0 bases at V and 6 bases at J, with 9 bases between the two ends. The CDR3 consists of 13 residues. CDR1 is SGDLS and CDR2 is YYNGEE in the germline V gene. The CDR3 DNA sequence: TGTGCCAGCAGCGTAGCTGGGGTAAAGACCCAGTACTTC. Protein product: CASSVAGVKTQYF.

This clonotype came up many times. V and J are TRBV12-3 or TRBV12-4 and TRBJ2-1; 11 bases are shared with TRBD2. This CDR3 comprises 18 residues. Trimming took 2 bases from V and 7 from J; bases not matched to a gene: 13. CDR3 nucleotide sequence: TGTGCCAGCAGTTTAATACTAGCGGGAGTATATAATGGAAATGAGCAGTTCTTC. Translated, it gives CASSLILAGVYNGNEQFF.

The chain links TRBV10-2 to TRBJ2-7; 11 bases align to TRBD2. The CDR3 totals 15 residues. CDR1 and CDR2 (germline): WSHSY, SAAADI. V shed 7 bases, J shed 3 bases, and the junction held 8 bases outside the gene matches. DNA for the CDR3: TGCGCCAGCATTAACGGGACTAGCGGACTCTACGAGCAGTACTTC. It translates to CASINGTSGLYEQYF.

A few counts support this clonotype. The V gene is TRBV20-1, the J gene TRBJ2-6; D remains unclear. CDR1 is DFQATT, CDR2 SNEGSKA, per germline (reference sequence). The CDR3 is 15 amino acids. Trimming left V 3 bases short and J 2 bases short, with 11 bases between. The CDR3 loop reads CSASPLVTGANVLTF. CDR3 sequence (DNA): TGCAGTGCTAGTCCCCTAGTCACTGGGGCCAACGTCCTGACTTTC.

V and J are TRBV5-1 and TRBJ1-1; 12 bases are shared with TRBD1. In germline, CDR1 is SGHRS, CDR2 YFSETQ. V lost 4 bases to trimming and J lost 1 base; unmatched junction nucleotides: 8. The CDR3 sequence is 17 residues long. The CDR3 bases are TGCGCCAGCAGCGCCGGGACAGGGGGCTTCTCGAACACTGAAGCTTTCTTT. This translates into CASSAGTGGFSNTEAFF.

The sample holds a few counts of this clonotype. V usage is TRBV20-1 and J usage is TRBJ2-1; no reliable D call. The CDR3 totals 11 residues. Germline V lookup: CDR1 DFQATT, CDR2 SNEGSKA (reference sequence). The ends were cut back, 8 bases at V and 5 bases at J, with 10 bases in the middle. The DNA of the CDR3 is TGCAGTCCTCAGGCAGACAATGAGCAGTTCTTC. The encoded protein is CSPQADNEQFF.

The chain links TRBV7-6 to TRBJ2-7, with no clear D. Germline assignment: CDR1 SGHVS and CDR2 FNYEAQ. The CDR3 sequence is 13 residues long. V was pared by 1 base and J by 4 bases, with 8 bases between. The CDR3 nucleotides are TGTGCCAGCAGCTTAGAGTGGGGATACGAGCAGTACTTC. Protein product: CASSLEWGYEQYF.

This clonotype turned up a few times. The gene calls are TRBV19 and TRBJ2-2; D uncertain. The CDR3 length is 14 residues. The germline V and J ends were trimmed by 6 bases and 1 base, with 9 bases remaining between them. CDR1 LNHDA and CDR2 SQIVND come from the germline V gene (reference sequence). CDR3 DNA: TGTGCCAGTAGGGCAACGCTGAACACCGGGGAGCTGTTTTTT. It is translated as CASRATLNTGELFF.

Only a few counts were recorded for this clonotype. The rearrangement joins TRBV4-2 to TRBJ1-2; unclear D gene. The CDR3 spans 16 residues. Trimming cost V 0 bases and J 1 base, with 12 bases left between them. Germline CDR1 reads LGHNA; CDR2 reads YNFKEQ. The CDR3 loop reads CASSQESGMLNYGYTF. The CDR3 coding sequence is TGTGCCAGCAGCCAAGAATCGGGAATGCTTAACTATGGCTACACCTTC.

The rearrangement joins TRBV19 to TRBJ1-4; maybe TRBD1 (5 bases). Germline assignment: CDR1 LNHDA and CDR2 SQIVND (reference sequence). The CDR3 sequence is 16 residues long. V shed 4 bases and J shed 0 bases, with 12 bases lying between them. CDR3 nucleotides: TGTGCCAGTAGTAGCCCAGTGGGGGCAACTAATGAAAAACTGTTTTTT. It is translated as CASSSPVGATNEKLFF.

The table lists this clonotype with a few counts. The CDR3: CASSGTWGVGTEAFF. CDR3 in DNA: TGTGCCAGCAGCGGGACATGGGGGGTTGGGACTGAAGCTTTCTTT. This chain links TRBV7-8 with TRBJ1-1; tentatively, D is TRBD1 (6 bases). V shed 5 bases and J shed 5 bases, with 18 bases lying between them. The V gene's germline CDR1 is SGHVS and CDR2 FQNEAQ. The CDR3 extends over 15 amino acids.

The chain employs TRBV6-8 and TRBJ1-1; 10 bases fit TRBD1. This CDR3 has 15 residues. Germline V gene sequence: CDR1 MNHGY, CDR2 SAAAGT. The J segment lost 5 bases and the V segment lost 6 bases, leaving 9 bases of the junction unmatched. CDR3 residues: CASSLGDRGQTEAFF. Written as DNA, the CDR3 is TGTGCCAGCAGCCTAGGAGACAGGGGGCAAACTGAAGCTTTCTTT.

This clonotype was detected a few times. V and J are TRBV19 and TRBJ2-2, with D uncertain. V was clipped by 8 bases and J by 6 bases, with 10 bases between them. The length of the CDR3 is 12 residues. The V gene's germline CDR1 is LNHDA and CDR2 SQIVND (reference sequence). The DNA of the CDR3 is TGTGCCAGTGGAGATTACGCCGGGGAGCTGTTTTTT. Protein product: CASGDYAGELFF.

This clonotype is medium-sized (0.01 to 0.1%) by share. This chain joins TRBV6-2 or TRBV6-3 and TRBJ1-5, with TRBD1 as a possible D gene (5 bases). Germline CDR1 and CDR2: MNHEY and SVGEGT. The CDR3 has 15 residues. The V gene lost 0 bases and the J gene lost 1 base, with 7 bases spanning the gap. The CDR3 DNA is TGTGCCAGCAGTTACTCGACAGTGAGCAATCAGCCCCAGCATTTT. This encodes CASSYSTVSNQPQHF.